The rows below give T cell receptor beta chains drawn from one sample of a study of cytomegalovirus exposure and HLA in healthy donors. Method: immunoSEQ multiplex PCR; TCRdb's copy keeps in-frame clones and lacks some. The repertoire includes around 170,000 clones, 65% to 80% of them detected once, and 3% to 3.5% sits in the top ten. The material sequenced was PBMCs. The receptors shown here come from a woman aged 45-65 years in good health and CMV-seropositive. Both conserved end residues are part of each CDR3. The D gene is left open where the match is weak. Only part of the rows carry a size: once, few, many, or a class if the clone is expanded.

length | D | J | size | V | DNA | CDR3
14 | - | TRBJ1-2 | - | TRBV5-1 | TGCGCCAGCAGAGTGGATTTGACTTCCTATGGCTACACCTTC | CASRVDLTSYGYTF
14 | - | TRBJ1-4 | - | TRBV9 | TGTGCCAGCAGCGCGGGGAGGGCTAATGAAAAACTGTTTTTT | CASSAGRANEKLFF
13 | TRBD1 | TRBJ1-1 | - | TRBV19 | TGTGCCAGTACGGAACAGGGGGCCTCTGAAGCTTTCTTT | CASTEQGASEAFF
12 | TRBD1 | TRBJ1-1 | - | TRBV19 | TGTGCCAGTAGTATTGGACAGGGTGAAGCTTTCTTT | CASSIGQGEAFF
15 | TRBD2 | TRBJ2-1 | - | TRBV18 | TGTGCCAGCTCATCACTAGCGGGAGGGTACAATGAGCAGTTCTTC | CASSSLAGGYNEQFF
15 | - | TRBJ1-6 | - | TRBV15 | TGTGCCACCAGCAGAGATACCCAGGGGCAAACACCCCTCCACTTT | CATSRDTQGQTPLHF
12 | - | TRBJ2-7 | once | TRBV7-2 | TGTGCCAGCAGCCTCCCCCCCGGAGCGCAGTACTTC | CASSLPPGAQYF
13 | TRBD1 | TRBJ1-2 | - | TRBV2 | TGTGCCAGCAGTGACAGGGGGACCTATGGCTACACCTTC | CASSDRGTYGYTF
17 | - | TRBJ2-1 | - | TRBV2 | TGTGCCAGCAGTGAAGCGGGAGCGTTAGCGCGCTACAATGAGCAGTTCTTC | CASSEAGALARYNEQFF
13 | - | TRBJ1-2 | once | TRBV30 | TGTGCCTGGAGTGTACGAGTCCCCTATGGCTACACCTTC | CAWSVRVPYGYTF
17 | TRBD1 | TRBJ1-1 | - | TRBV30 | TGTGCCTGGGGTTCCGGGACAGCTACCTTTTTGAGGGCTGAAGCTTTCTTT | CAWGSGTATFLRAEAFF
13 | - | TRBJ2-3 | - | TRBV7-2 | TGTGCCAGCAGCTTATACTACACAGATACGCAGTATTTT | CASSLYYTDTQYF
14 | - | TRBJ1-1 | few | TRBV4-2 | TGTGCCAGCAGCCAACTGAGGAGGTTGGCTGAAGCTTTCTTT | CASSQLRRLAEAFF
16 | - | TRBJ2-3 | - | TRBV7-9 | TGTGCCAGCAGCTTAGAGTGGACACCTTACACAGATACGCAGTATTTT | CASSLEWTPYTDTQYF
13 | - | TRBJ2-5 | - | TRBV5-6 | TGTGCCAGCAGCCCCCTCGGGGAGGAGACCCAGTACTTC | CASSPLGEETQYF
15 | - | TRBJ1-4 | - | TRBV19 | TGTGCCAGCAGCGCAGGGGCCCCAACTAATGAAAAACCGTTTTTT | CASSAGAPTNEKPFF
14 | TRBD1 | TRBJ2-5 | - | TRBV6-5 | TGTGCCAGCAGTCCCGGGACAGACCAAGAGACCCAGTACTTC | CASSPGTDQETQYF
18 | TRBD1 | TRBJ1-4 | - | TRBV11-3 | TGTGCCAGCAGCCGGGGGACAGGGGGCGTGAAAACTAATGAAAAACTGTTTTTT | CASSRGTGGVKTNEKLFF
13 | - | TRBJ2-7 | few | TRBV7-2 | TGTGCCAGCAGCTTAACTAGCAACTACGAGCAGTACTTC | CASSLTSNYEQYF
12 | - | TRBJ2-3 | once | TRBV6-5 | TGTGCCAGCAGTGGGGCGGCAGATACGCAGTATTTT | CASSGAADTQYF
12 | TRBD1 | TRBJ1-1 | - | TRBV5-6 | TGTGCCAGCAGCCCGGGGACAGGGGTAGCTTTCTTT | CASSPGTGVAFF
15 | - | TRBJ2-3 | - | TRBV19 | TGTGCCAGTAGTATGGGCTACGAGGACAGAGATACGCAGTATTTT | CASSMGYEDRDTQYF
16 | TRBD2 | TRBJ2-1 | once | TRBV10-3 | TGTGCCATCAGTGAGGGTAGCGGGGGGCCCCCGGGCGGGCAGTTCTTC | CAISEGSGGPPGGQFF
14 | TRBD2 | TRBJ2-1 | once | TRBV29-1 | TGCAGCGTTGAAATCCTCGGACTAGAGTATGAGCAGTTCTTC | CSVEILGLEYEQFF
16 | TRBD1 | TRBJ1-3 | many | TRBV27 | TGTGCCAGCAGTTCCGTTTTTGGGACAGTCGGAAACACCATATATTTT | CASSSVFGTVGNTIYF
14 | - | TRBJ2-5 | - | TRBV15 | TGTGCCACCAGCAGAGATAGTGAGGAAGAGACCCAGTACTTC | CATSRDSEEETQYF
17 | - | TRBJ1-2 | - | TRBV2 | TGTGCCAGCAGTGGGGGGGGACGGACGGCCGTTAACTATGGCTACACCTTC | CASSGGGRTAVNYGYTF
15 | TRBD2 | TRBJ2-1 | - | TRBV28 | TGTGCCAGCAGTTTAAGGGGACTAGCGAAGAATGAGCAGTTCTTC | CASSLRGLAKNEQFF
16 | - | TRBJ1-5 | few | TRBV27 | TGTGCCAGCAGTTTAATCTACCGAGGGAGGAATCAGCCCCAGCATTTT | CASSLIYRGRNQPQHF
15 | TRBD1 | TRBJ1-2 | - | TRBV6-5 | TGTGCCAGCAGGGCTGACAGGGCCCCTAACTATGGCTACACCTTC | CASRADRAPNYGYTF
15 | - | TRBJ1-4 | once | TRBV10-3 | TGTGCCATCAGTGAGGAGGGGGCAACTAATGAAAAACTGTTTTTT | CAISEEGATNEKLFF
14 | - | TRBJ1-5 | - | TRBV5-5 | TGTGCCAGCAGCTCACTACAGGGAAGCGAGCCCCAGCATTTT | CASSSLQGSEPQHF
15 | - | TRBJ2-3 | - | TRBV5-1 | TGCGCCAGCAGCTTGGGGCGGGCGGGCACAGATACGCAGTATTTT | CASSLGRAGTDTQYF
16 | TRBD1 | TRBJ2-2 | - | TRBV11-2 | TGTGCCAGCAGCTTAGGGACAGGGGTGGACACCGGGGAGCTGTTTTTT | CASSLGTGVDTGELFF
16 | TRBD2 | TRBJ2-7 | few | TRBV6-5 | TGTGCCAGCAGTTCGTTGTTGGGCGGGAGTAGGTACGAGCAGTACTTC | CASSSLLGGSRYEQYF
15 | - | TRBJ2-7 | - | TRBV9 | TGTGCCAGCAGCGTAGAGCCTAGCGCTCCCTACGAGCAGTACTTC | CASSVEPSAPYEQYF
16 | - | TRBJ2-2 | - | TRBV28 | TGTGCCAGCAGAGAGGACATCGTTTGGAACACCGGGGAGCTGTTTTTT | CASREDIVWNTGELFF
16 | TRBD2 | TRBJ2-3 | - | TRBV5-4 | TGTGCCAGCAGCCTACCCGGGGAGGGGAGCACAGATACGCAGTATTTT | CASSLPGEGSTDTQYF
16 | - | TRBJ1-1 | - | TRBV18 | TGTGCCAGCTCATTTACTTCCGGGACTCAGAACACTGAAGCTTTCTTT | CASSFTSGTQNTEAFF
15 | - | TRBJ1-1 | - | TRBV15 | TGTGCCACCAGCACGGCCTGGGAGATGAACACTGAAGCTTTCTTT | CATSTAWEMNTEAFF
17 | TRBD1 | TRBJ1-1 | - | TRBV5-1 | TGCGCCAGCAGCCCTGGAGGGACAGGGGGCCCTAACACTGAAGCTTTCTTT | CASSPGGTGGPNTEAFF